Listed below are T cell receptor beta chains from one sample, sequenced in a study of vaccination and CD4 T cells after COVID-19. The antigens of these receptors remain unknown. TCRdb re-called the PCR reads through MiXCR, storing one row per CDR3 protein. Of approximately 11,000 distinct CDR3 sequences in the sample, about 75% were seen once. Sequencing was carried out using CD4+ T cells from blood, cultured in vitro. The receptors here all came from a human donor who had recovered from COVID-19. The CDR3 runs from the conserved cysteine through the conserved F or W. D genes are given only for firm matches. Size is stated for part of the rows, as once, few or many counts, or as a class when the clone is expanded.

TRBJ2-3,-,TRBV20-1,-,TGCAGTTGCAAACAGGGAAGGTACACAGATACGCAGTATTTT,CSCKQGRYTDTQYF
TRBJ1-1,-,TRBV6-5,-,TGTGCCAGCAGTTACTCGGGCAGGGGAGACACTGAAGCTTTCTTT,CASSYSGRGDTEAFF
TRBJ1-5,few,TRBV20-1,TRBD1,TGCAGTGCTCGACAGGGCACAGGGAATCGGAATCAGCCCCAGCATTTT,CSARQGTGNRNQPQHF
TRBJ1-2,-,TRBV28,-,TGTGCCAGCAGTTCCACTATCAGCTACACCTTC,CASSSTISYTF
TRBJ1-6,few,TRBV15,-,TGTGCCACCCAACCGCGGACAGACTTTAATTCACCCCTCCACTTT,CATQPRTDFNSPLHF
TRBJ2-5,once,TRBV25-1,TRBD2,TGTGCCAGCGAAGTGCGGGAGAGGGCGGAGACCCAGTACTTC,CASEVRERAETQYF
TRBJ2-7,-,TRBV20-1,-,TGCAGTGCTAGTGATAATCGGAGCCGGTACTTC,CSASDNRSRYF
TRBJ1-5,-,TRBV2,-,TGTGCCAGCAGTGAGACGGACCTTAGCAATCAGCCCCAGCATTTT,CASSETDLSNQPQHF
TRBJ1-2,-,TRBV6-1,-,TGTGCCAGCAGTAGGACGGGGAACTATGGCTACACCTTC,CASSRTGNYGYTF
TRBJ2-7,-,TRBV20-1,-,TGCAGTGCAATCCACCGGGACTTTCACTACGAGCAGTACTTC,CSAIHRDFHYEQYF
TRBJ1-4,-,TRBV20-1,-,TGCAGTGCTAGGGGAACCAATGAAAAACTGTTTTTT,CSARGTNEKLFF
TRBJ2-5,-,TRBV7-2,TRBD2,TGTGCCAGCAGCCCCGCCCCAGCGGGAGGGCGGGAGACCCAGTACTTC,CASSPAPAGGRETQYF
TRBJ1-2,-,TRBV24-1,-,TGTGCCACCAGTGATTTTCGGGGCTACACCTTC,CATSDFRGYTF
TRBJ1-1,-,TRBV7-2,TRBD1,TGTGCCAGCTTAGGGGGCGTGATGAACACTGAAGCTTTCTTT,CASLGGVMNTEAFF
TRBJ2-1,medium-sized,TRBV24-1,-,TGTGCCACCAGTGTAGGTGGAGTACAGGGCAAGAATGAGCAGTTCTTC,CATSVGGVQGKNEQFF
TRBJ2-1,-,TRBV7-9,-,TGTGCCAGCAGCCAGGGCAACTACAATGAGCAGTTCTTC,CASSQGNYNEQFF
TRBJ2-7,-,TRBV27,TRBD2,TGTGCCAGCAGTCCAGTAGCGGGAGGGCCCTACGAGCAGTACTTC,CASSPVAGGPYEQYF
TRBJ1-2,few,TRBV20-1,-,TGCAGTGCCTCATGGGGGCAGGCCCTTAACTATGGCTACACCTTC,CSASWGQALNYGYTF
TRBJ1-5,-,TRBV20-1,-,TGCAGTGCTAGAGAGACGGCCTATAGCAATCAGCCCCAGCATTTT,CSARETAYSNQPQHF
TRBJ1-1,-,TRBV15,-,TGTGCCACCAGCAGAGATCGGGGGACTGAAGCTTTCTTT,CATSRDRGTEAFF
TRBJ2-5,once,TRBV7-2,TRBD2,TGTGCCAGCAGCCCGATACTAGCGGGCGACCCCCAAGAGACCCAGTACTTC,CASSPILAGDPQETQYF
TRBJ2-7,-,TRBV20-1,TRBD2,TGCAGTGCTAGAGCTGGGACTAGCGGGACCGCCTACGAGCAGTACTTC,CSARAGTSGTAYEQYF